This TCR beta chain was captured in a study of cytomegalovirus exposure and HLA in healthy donors. Study-wide results and limits: Judged likely to be a sequencing artifact was a cluster of highly shared sequence variants. 87-base-pair reads could not separate some V segments, including TRBV6-2 and TRBV6-3.

This clone was detected only once. The antigen remains undetermined. Germline lookup yields CDR1 SGHRS and CDR2 YFSETQ. The CDR3 loop spans 17 amino acids. Trimming took off 4 bases at V and 2 bases at J, with 19 bases between the two ends. This PCR relied on a set of 60 Vbeta primers and 13 Jbeta primers. Profiling relied on immunoSEQ multiplex PCR, and the TCRdb table lists in-frame clones only, not all of them. The profile covers around 100,000 clones, with about 85% appearing a single time and 3% to 5% taken by the ten largest. The sequence was collected from a man aged 25-40 years in good health and CMV-seronegative. The chain employs TRBV5-1 and TRBJ2-1; a possible D gene is TRBD2 (5 bases). Input material: PBMCs. In DNA, the CDR3 is TGCGCCAGCAGCCCCTCCCATGGGAGCGTCCCCTACAATGAGCAGTTCTTC. This codes for CASSPSHGSVPYNEQFF. Full variable domain (rest looked up from reference TRBV5-1 and TRBJ2-1): KAGVTQTPRYLIKTRGQQVTLSCSPISGHRSVSWYQQTPGQGLQFLFEYFSETQRNKGNFPGRFSGRQFSNSRSEMNVSTLELGDSALYLCASSPSHGSVPYNEQFFGPGTRLTVL.